Sequencing of this T cell receptor (beta chain) was carried out in a study of regulatory T cells in long-lasting Graves disease. The sample's time point: newly diagnosed GD, antithyroid drugs for less than 3 months. From PBMCs, RNA was extracted and then used to make the TCR library. Remarks on this clonotype: Sequence at one end of the junction differs from germline and may be a read error.

With iRepertoire HTBI primers and Arm-PCR of CDR3 regions, TCR beta libraries were built. TCRdb re-derived calls from the multiplex PCR reads in MiXCR, one entry per CDR3 protein. The data contain some 400,000 distinct CDR3 sequences, more than 12% of them singletons. Germline CDR1 reads DFQATT; CDR2 reads SNEGSKA (reference sequence). The length of the CDR3 is 10 residues. These data were also filed under a second study, of T cells in Graves' hyperthyroidism and ophthalmopathy. That source reports: Exclusion of patients followed from uncontrolled infection, other autoimmune disease, pregnancy or lactation.

The chain combines TRBV20-1 with TRBJ2-1; D is uncertain. Here the sequenced sample was peripheral blood mononuclear cells (PBMCs), taken at new diagnosis, from a patient treated with antithyroid drugs. The clonotype was recovered from a young woman with Graves disease. In DNA form, the CDR3 reads TGCAGTGCTAACACTGGTGAGCAGTCCTTC. As protein: CSANTGEQSF.